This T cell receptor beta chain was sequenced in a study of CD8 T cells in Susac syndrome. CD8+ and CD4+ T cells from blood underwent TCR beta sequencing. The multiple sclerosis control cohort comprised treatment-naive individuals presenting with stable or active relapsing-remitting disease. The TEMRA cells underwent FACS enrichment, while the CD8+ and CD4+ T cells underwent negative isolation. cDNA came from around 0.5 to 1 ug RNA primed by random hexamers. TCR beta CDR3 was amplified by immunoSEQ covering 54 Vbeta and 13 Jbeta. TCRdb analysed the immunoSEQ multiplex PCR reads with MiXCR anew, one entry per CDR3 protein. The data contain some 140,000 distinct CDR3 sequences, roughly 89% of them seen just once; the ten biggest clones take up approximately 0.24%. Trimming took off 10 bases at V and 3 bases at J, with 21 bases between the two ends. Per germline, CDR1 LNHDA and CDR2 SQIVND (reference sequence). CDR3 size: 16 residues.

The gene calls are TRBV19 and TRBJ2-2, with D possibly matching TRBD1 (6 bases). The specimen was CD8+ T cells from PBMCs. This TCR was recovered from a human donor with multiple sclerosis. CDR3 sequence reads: CATPILDRLDTGELFF. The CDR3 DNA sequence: TGTGCCACCCCAATCCTTGACAGGTTGGACACCGGGGAGCTGTTTTTT.